This T cell receptor beta chain originates from a study of early T cells in non-severe SARS-CoV-2 infection. CDR1 is SGHAT and CDR2 is FQNNGV in the germline V gene. The CDR3 contains 12 residues. V lost 4 bases and J lost 4, with 7 bases in between. TCRdb called the 5' RACE reads again in MiXCR, with one record for every CDR3 protein. The table has 25,000 or so distinct CDR3 sequences, 4.5% to 7% seen once. The clonotype was recovered from an adult who was a healthcare worker with PCR-confirmed SARS-CoV-2 infection or an uninfected control (not recorded which). This chain connects TRBV11-2 to TRBJ1-1; D is ambiguous. The specimen sequenced was whole blood. The chain's CDR3 is CASSWAGTEAFF. For the CDR3, the DNA is TGTGCCAGCAGCTGGGCAGGCACTGAAGCTTTCTTT.